One TCR beta chain is described in this entry. Antigen unknown. After removal of 1 base from V and 13 bases from J, the junction contained 14 bases not matched to a gene. This CDR3 region has 16 residues. Per germline, CDR1 SGHTA and CDR2 FQGNSA. Presence of unique molecular identifiers characterized the TCR beta cDNA libraries. T cells numbering roughly 0.85 to 11 million gave rise to a few hundred thousand cDNA molecules. TCRdb itself ran the PCR reads through MiXCR, one entry per CDR3 protein. The sample lists fewer than 850,000 distinct CDR3 sequences; 30% were seen once. This sample is part of a study of post-analysis software for immune sequencing data. Findings of the study overall: With F measure, samples from one preparation batch clustered together strongly. Patients showed TRBV5-6, TRBV5-1 and TRBV20-1 among a handful of TRBV segments more frequent than in controls.

The receptor's source is a girl between 5 and 17 years old with multiple sclerosis. This rearrangement joins TRBV7-2 to TRBJ2-1, with 9 bases matching TRBD1. Input material: blood. CDR3 loop: CASSLGKQGAWETQFF. The CDR3, as DNA: TGTGCCAGCAGCTTAGGAAAACAGGGGGCTTGGGAGACCCAGTTCTTC.